This paragraph reports one TCR beta chain. The antigen it binds to is not known. No qualities accompany the bases; no much larger clone lies one base away. The sample is drawn from a study of blood T cell repertoires in COVID-19 (dated by TCRdb to the early 2020s). Context from the whole study: The collaborator samples originated in the United States, Italy and Spain and spanned the acute and convalescent phases of COVID-19. The prospective study material was composed of cDNA or gDNA derived from T cells, B-cell-depleted T cells, or PBMCs. The dataset comprised deeply sampled blood TCRbeta repertoires from subjects exposed to, actively infected with, or recovered from COVID-19. The repertoires were made available in a free public database intended to serve as a resource for research on the immune response to SARS-CoV-2. Samples were obtained from the ongoing ImmuneRACE study (first 160 participants) and from about 1,300 subjects provided by 6 global collaborators. A de-identified subject ID, COVID-19 status, age in years and sex were almost always included in the sample metadata. HLA class I and class II types, where available, came from metadata supplied by the sample provider rather than from assay-based typing. Findings and caveats that apply to the study as a whole: The amount of clinical and demographic metadata varied by source and participant and was provided uncurated.

Whole blood was collected in K2EDTA tubes by collaborating institutions according to the institutions' own protocols. For TCRbeta analysis, collaborator samples were shipped as frozen whole blood, as isolated PBMCs, or as DNA extracted from either sample type. The CDR3 measures 18 amino acids from cysteine to phenylalanine. The CDR3 DNA has 54 bases and is translated from base 1. A distance of 23 bases separates the germline ends of V and J, which lose 5 bases and 1 base respectively. Looking up the germline V gene (reference sequence) yields CDR1 LNHDA and CDR2 SQIVND. TCRbeta CDR3 regions were amplified from genomic DNA using the immunoSEQ Assay, a bias-controlled multiplex PCR. As for the authors' bioinformatics: The number of nucleated cells in each sample was estimated by amplification of reference gene primers within the assay. To quantify the absolute abundance of each unique TCRbeta CDR3 rearrangement, sequence reads were collapsed and filtered. For each sample, productive Simpson clonality was calculated as the square root of Simpson's diversity index over productive rearrangements. The table was pulled from immuneACCESS by TCRdb, which kept in-frame rearrangements only. Such tables lose some clones; where checked, under half of the loss comes from unresolved V genes, and the rest has no known cause. That table is the source of V, J and clone size, and D and trimming were worked out from the DNA. The sample table records some 15,000 clones; approximately 88% of these occur just once. The ten largest clones take up around 10% of the sample.

Sequences were obtained from peripheral blood. The receptor comes from a human donor in a cohort sampled during active COVID-19. This chain is built from TRBV19 and TRBJ1-1; TRBD1 is perhaps the D gene, given 6 matching bases. The CDR3 protein: CASSLPTGYGLANTEAFF. The DNA is TGTGCCAGTAGTCTCCCCACAGGGTACGGACTAGCGAACACTGAAGCTTTCTTT.